One sample yielded the 2 T cell receptor beta chains listed below, sequenced in a study of neurological immune-mediated disorders. In TCRdb, the 5' RACE reads were re-called with MiXCR into one record per CDR3 protein. The repertoire includes 25,000 to 30,000 distinct CDR3 sequences, about 7% of them detected once, and roughly 8.8% sits in the top ten. The source material was PBMCs. The receptors were gathered from a woman in her fifties or sixties in good health.

This clonotype was detected many times. The J gene is TRBJ2-1, the V gene TRBV20-1, with 11 nucleotides matching TRBD2. CDR1 DFQATT and CDR2 SNEGSKA come from the germline V gene (reference sequence). This CDR3 is built from 15 residues. V lost 0 bases, J lost 9 bases, and 7 bases stayed unmatched. The CDR3 protein is CSARDSASGRIEQFF. The CDR3 bases are TGCAGTGCTAGAGATTCGGCTAGCGGGAGGATTGAGCAGTTCTTC.

This chain links TRBV7-9 with TRBJ2-1; 9 bases align to TRBD1. The CDR3 has 15 residues. Trimming took 2 bases from V and 7 from J; bases not matched to a gene: 6. CDR1 and CDR2 (germline): SEHNR, FQNEAQ (reference sequence). This CDR3 reads CASSLWDRAKNEQFF. The CDR3 DNA is TGTGCCAGCAGCTTATGGGACAGGGCTAAAAATGAGCAGTTCTTC. Full variable domain (outside the CDR3, taken from reference TRBV7-9 and TRBJ2-1): DTGVSQNPRHKITKRGQNVTFRCDPISEHNRLYWYRQTLGQGPEFLTYFQNEAQLEKSRLLSDRFSAERPKGSFSTLEIQRTEQGDSAMYLCASSLWDRAKNEQFFGPGTRLTVL.